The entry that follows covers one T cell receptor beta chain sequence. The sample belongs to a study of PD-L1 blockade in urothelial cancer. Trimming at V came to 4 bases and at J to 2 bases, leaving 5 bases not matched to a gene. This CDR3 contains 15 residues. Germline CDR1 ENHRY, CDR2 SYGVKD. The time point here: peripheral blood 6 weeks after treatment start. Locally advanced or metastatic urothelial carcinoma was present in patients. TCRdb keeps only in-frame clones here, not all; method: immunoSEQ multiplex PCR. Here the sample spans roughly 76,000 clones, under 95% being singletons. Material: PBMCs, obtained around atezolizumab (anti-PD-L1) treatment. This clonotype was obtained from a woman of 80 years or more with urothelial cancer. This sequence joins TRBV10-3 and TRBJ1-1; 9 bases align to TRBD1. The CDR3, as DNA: TGTGCCATCAGTGGGGACAGGGTAAGAAACACTGAAGCTTTCTTT. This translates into CAISGDRVRNTEAFF.